A single sample is the source of the 17 T cell receptor beta chains below, sequenced in a study. From the RT-PCR reads, TCRdb called clonotypes with MiXCR, one entry per CDR3 protein. The sample records hundreds of thousands of distinct CDR3 sequences, approximately 14% being singletons. The source material was memory CD4+ T cells from blood. The receptors were sampled from a female donor in good health, serving as a healthy control.

This clonotype appeared a few times. The V gene is TRBV5-6, the J gene TRBJ2-4, with no clear D. From germline, CDR1 is SGHDT and CDR2 YYEEEE. Trimming removed 4 bases at V and 9 bases at J, with 11 bases between. The CDR3 runs to 12 residues. CDR3 in DNA: TGTGCCAGCAGCACCTACAAGGGCATTCAGTACTTC. It translates to CASSTYKGIQYF.

This clonotype was found a few times. This sequence joins TRBV20-1 and TRBJ2-2, with 7 bases lining up with TRBD1. This CDR3 is built from 15 residues. Germline CDR1 is DFQATT and CDR2 is SNEGSKA (reference sequence). V was clipped by 4 bases and J by 11 bases; unmatched bases: 16. The CDR3 here is CSATGTALVRGELFF. The CDR3 DNA reads as TGCAGTGCTACAGGGACAGCCCTTGTTAGGGGCGAGCTGTTTTTT.

This clonotype was counted ten times or more. The gene calls are TRBV24-1 and TRBJ1-2; unclear D gene. The CDR3 covers 15 residues. Trimming removed 3 bases at V and 2 bases at J, with 12 bases between. Germline loops: CDR1 KGHDR, CDR2 SFDVKD. CDR3 sequence reads: CATSDGPGANYGYTF. CDR3 nucleotides: TGTGCCACCAGTGATGGACCCGGCGCCAACTATGGCTACACCTTC.

This clonotype has a count of ten or more. The chain has TRBV4-3 and TRBJ2-2; D perhaps matches TRBD1 (7 bases). The germline V gene encodes CDR1 LGHNA and CDR2 YSLEER. The length of the CDR3 is 14 residues. With 4 bases removed from V and 4 bases from J, the gap between germline ends came to 10 bases. The DNA for the CDR3 is TGCGCCAGCAGCCCGGAGGGGGCCACCGGGGAGCTGTTTTTT. It translates to CASSPEGATGELFF.

There are a few counts of this clonotype. The chain uses TRBV27 and TRBJ2-3; 13 nucleotides agree with TRBD2. CDR3 length: 18 residues. CDR1 and CDR2 from the germline V gene are MNHEY and SMNVEV (reference sequence). V lost 3 bases to trimming and J lost 4 bases; unmatched junction nucleotides: 10. The DNA for the CDR3 is TGTGCCAGCAGTTTCCGGACTAGCGGGAGAAATTTAGCAGATACGCAGTATTTT. Its translation: CASSFRTSGRNLADTQYF.

As to this clonotype: One end of the junction is discordant with germline, which a read error may explain. The chain combines TRBV24-1 with TRBJ2-1, with D maybe TRBD2 (6 bases). Looked up from germline, CDR1 is KGHDR and CDR2 is SFDVKD. The CDR3 has 16 amino acids. Here the CDR3 DNA reads TGTGCCACCAGTGATTCCGGGAGTTACTCCCACAATGAGCAGTTCTTC. Residues: CATSDSGSYSHNEQFF.

V is TRBV7-2 and J is TRBJ2-7, with D perhaps matching TRBD1 (6 bases). This CDR3 contains 13 residues. With 5 bases removed from V and 4 bases from J, the gap between germline ends came to 12 bases. CDR1 and CDR2 (germline): SGHTA, FQGNSA. The chain's CDR3 is CASSPVTGYEQYF. The CDR3 nucleotides read TGTGCCAGCAGCCCCGTGACAGGATACGAGCAGTACTTC.

This clonotype was detected many times. The chain joins TRBV4-2 to TRBJ1-4; D is uncertain. The CDR3 runs 12 residues. V lost 0 bases and J 4 bases, leaving 0 bases between the germline ends. Germline CDR1 reads LGHNA; CDR2 reads YNFKEQ. CDR3 residues: CASSQDNEKLFF. DNA of the CDR3: TGTGCCAGCAGCCAAGATAATGAAAAACTGTTTTTT.

This clonotype was detected a few times. The V call is TRBV20-1, the J call TRBJ1-1, with D uncertain. The V gene lost 0 bases and the J gene lost 0 bases, with 8 bases spanning the gap. The CDR3 has 14 amino acids. Germline CDR1 reads DFQATT; CDR2 reads SNEGSKA (reference sequence). The CDR3 protein is CSAREPTLNTEAFF. The CDR3 nucleotides read TGCAGTGCTAGAGAGCCCACCCTGAACACTGAAGCTTTCTTT.

The V and J genes are TRBV5-1 and TRBJ2-7, with 7 bases fitting TRBD2. The CDR3 spans 14 residues. Trimming removed 6 bases from V and 2 bases from J; junction bases left unmatched: 8. The germline V gene has CDR1 SGHRS and CDR2 YFSETQ. For the CDR3, the DNA is TGCGCCAGCAAACCGGGACTACGGACCTACGAGCAGTACTTC. As protein: CASKPGLRTYEQYF.

Ten or more counts support this clonotype. CDR3: CSVEPSGPTDTQYF. The CDR3 DNA reads TGCAGCGTTGAACCTAGCGGCCCCACAGATACGCAGTATTTT. V is TRBV29-1 and J is TRBJ2-3, with 7 bases matching TRBD2. CDR1 and CDR2 from the germline V gene are SQVTM and ANQGSEA. Trimming removed 2 bases from V and 2 bases from J; junction bases left unmatched: 4. The CDR3 has 14 amino acids.

This clonotype was seen at least ten times. The chain carries TRBV6-5 and TRBJ2-6, with D maybe TRBD2 (6 bases). This CDR3 has 17 residues. The germline V and J ends were trimmed by 0 bases and 4 bases, with 13 bases remaining between them. CDR1 and CDR2 from the germline V gene are MNHEY and SVGAGI. The CDR3 reads CASSYSGTGGGANVLTF. The CDR3, as DNA: TGTGCCAGCAGTTACTCTGGGACCGGGGGAGGGGCCAACGTCCTGACTTTC.

J is TRBJ2-3 and V is TRBV7-8, with no clear D. There are 14 residues in the CDR3. Trimming cost V 5 bases and J 4 bases, with 13 bases left between them. Germline CDR1 SGHVS, CDR2 FQNEAQ. The CDR3 DNA sequence: TGTGCCAGCAGCCCGCTTCGAGTAGCAGATACGCAGTATTTT. Protein: CASSPLRVADTQYF.

This clonotype appeared a few times. The chain uses TRBV29-1 and TRBJ1-2; D remains ambiguous. The germline V gene encodes CDR1 SQVTM and CDR2 ANQGSEA. This CDR3 comprises 12 residues. The V end was cut by 8 bases, the J end by 3 bases, with 13 bases between. In DNA, the CDR3 is TGCAGCACCGAAGAGGGCTACTATGGCTACACCTTC. It encodes CSTEEGYYGYTF.

The rearrangement links TRBV7-2 to TRBJ2-1, with 12 bases aligning to TRBD2. With 7 bases clipped from V and 6 bases from J, the junction kept 4 bases outside the gene matches. Germline V lookup: CDR1 SGHTA, CDR2 FQGNSA. The CDR3 is 14 residues long. The CDR3 coding sequence is TGTGCCAGCATCGAGGGACTAGCGGGCAATGAGCAGTTCTTC. This encodes CASIEGLAGNEQFF.

The chain is built from TRBV6-5 and TRBJ1-2; possibly TRBD1 for D (6 bases). CDR1 and CDR2 (germline): MNHEY, SVGAGI. This CDR3 contains 14 residues. Trimming removed 8 bases from V and 2 bases from J, with 15 bases in between. The CDR3 coding sequence is TGTGCCAGCCAAGTGACTCAGGGGAACTATGGCTACACCTTC. Protein sequence: CASQVTQGNYGYTF.

The chain recombines TRBV20-1 with TRBJ1-4; possible D gene TRBD1, 5 bases. The V end lost 6 bases, the J end lost 0 bases, and 11 bases lay between the germline ends. The CDR3 length is 14 residues. The germline V gene has CDR1 DFQATT and CDR2 SNEGSKA (reference sequence). This CDR3 reads CSALADTTNEKLFF. CDR3 nucleotide sequence: TGCAGTGCCCTGGCGGACACAACTAATGAAAAACTGTTTTTT.